This T cell receptor beta chain was observed in a study of neurological immune-mediated disorders. The germline CDR1 and CDR2 sequences are SGHTA and FQGTGA. The ends lost 5 bases at V and 5 bases at J; junction bases unmatched: 10. The CDR3 runs 15 residues. This clonotype was observed a handful of times. The unsorted libraries had their origin in 2 million PBMCs stored at -80 C. The method for making cDNA was 5'RACE, and it used 10-nucleotide random UMIs. TCRdb ran MiXCR on the 5' RACE reads and lists one entry per CDR3 protein. The repertoire holds 55,000 to 75,000 distinct CDR3 sequences, around 5.5% seen once, with approximately 2.8% in the top ten.

This sequence joins TRBV7-3 and TRBJ2-5; 8 bases align to TRBD2. The sequenced sample consisted of PBMCs. The receptor was isolated from a woman aged 25-40 years with multiple sclerosis. The CDR3 DNA is TGTGCCAGCAGCCCGGGGGGGGGCGGTACTGAGACCCAGTACTTC. Its protein product is CASSPGGGGTETQYF.